This TCR beta chain was observed in a study of blood T cell repertoires in COVID-19. The V gene end was trimmed by 4 bases and the J gene end by 3 bases; junction bases not matched to a gene: 5. Germline V gene data show CDR1 as SGHRS and CDR2 as YFSETQ. The CDR3 length is 15 residues. Method: immunoSEQ multiplex PCR; TCRdb's copy keeps in-frame clones and lacks some. The data contain under 95,000 clones, about nine tenths of them seen just once; the ten biggest clones take up around 4.5%. The sequenced sample consisted of peripheral blood. V is TRBV5-1 and J is TRBJ2-1; the match to TRBD1 covers 9 bases. This receptor was obtained from a woman older than 75 with acute or convalescent COVID-19. The CDR3 sequence is CASSPGTGSYNEQFF. The CDR3, as DNA: TGCGCCAGCAGCCCCGGGACAGGGAGCTACAATGAGCAGTTCTTC.